What follows is one TCR beta chain and its context. No cognate antigen has been identified for it. Nothing much larger sits one base from this clone, and base qualities are not available. Genomic DNA was isolated from the sorted cells so that the TCRbeta CDR3 region could be sequenced. The immunoSEQ Assay was used to sequence the TCRbeta CDR3 regions. TCRdb obtained this table from immuneACCESS and retained in-frame rearrangements with V and J assigned. These tables miss some clones; where compared with another copy, unresolved V genes account for less than half of the shortfall, and the remainder is unexplained. The sample profile shows more than 40,000 clones; about nine tenths of them were found once. The ten largest account for around 3.3% of the sample. These data belong to a study of OX40 agonist ivuxolimab in advanced cancers. For context, the study as a whole: Ivuxolimab, which targeted the costimulatory receptor OX40 (CD134), was an agonistic, fully human IgG2 monoclonal antibody. The paper describes the monotherapy dose-escalation part (N ≈ 49 patients) of the phase I trial of ivuxolimab. Partial responses were achieved by three dose-escalation patients, of whom one had hepatocellular carcinoma and two had cutaneous melanoma. Of the approximately 50 dose-escalation patients, hepatocellular carcinoma was present in roughly 19, melanoma in some 15, renal cell carcinoma in 9 and head and neck cancer in 9. Prior anti-PD-1, anti-PD-L1 or anti-CTLA-4 therapy was permitted, and 40% of dose-escalation patients had received checkpoint inhibitors. The point of sequencing TCRbeta in the periphery was to test whether ivuxolimab changed TCR sequence diversity and drove clonal T-cell expansion. The dose-escalation cohort was 82.7% male with a mean age of approximately 60 years, ranging from roughly 20 to 80. Intravenous ivuxolimab was administered to patients every 2 weeks at six dose levels: 0.01, 0.1, 0.3, 1.5, 3 and 10 mg/kg.

Patients with a history of autoimmune disease or receiving systemic immunosuppression were excluded from the trial. Peripheral blood for TCR sequencing was collected from all dose cohorts at baseline, on cycle 4 day 1, and on cycle 7 day 1. The samples were drawn from a first-in-human, open-label, multicenter phase I dose-escalation trial of ivuxolimab. Adults with locally advanced or metastatic melanoma, renal cell carcinoma, hepatocellular carcinoma or head and neck squamous cell carcinoma were enrolled in the trial. Before TCR sequencing, CD4+ T cells and CD8+ T cells from peripheral blood were sorted into separate populations. General study outcomes and caveats: Low levels of normalized T-cell clonal expansion were also seen in some nonresponding patients. After ivuxolimab, more expanded clones were found on average in CD8+ T cells than in CD4+ T cells. In partial responders in the 0.1-3.0 mg/kg groups, normalized peripheral clonal expansion was found to be among the lowest, especially among CD8+ T cells. Antigen specificity was not determined for the clonally expanded peripheral T cells. Clonal expansion of both CD4+ and CD8+ blood T cells was observed from baseline to week 6 at doses 0.1 to 3.0 mg/kg.

This TCR came from an adult with an advanced solid tumor such as melanoma, head and neck, liver or kidney cancer. The sample in question was CD4+ or CD8+ T cells sorted from blood, obtained in a trial of the OX40 agonist ivuxolimab.

The CDR3 region has the sequence CASRQTSDDEQFF. The nucleotides read TGTGCCAGCCGGCAAACTAGCGACGATGAGCAGTTCTTC. The rearranged chain carries TRBV18 and TRBJ2-1; TRBD2 fits 7 bases in the junction. The CDR3 measures 13 amino acids from cysteine to phenylalanine. The sequence is cut down to CDR3 DNA, 39 bases in frame from base 1. Trimming accounts for 8 bases at V and 8 bases at J, while the number of junction bases matched to no gene is 9. Based on the germline V gene, the CDR1 and CDR2 sequences are KGHSH and LQKENI.